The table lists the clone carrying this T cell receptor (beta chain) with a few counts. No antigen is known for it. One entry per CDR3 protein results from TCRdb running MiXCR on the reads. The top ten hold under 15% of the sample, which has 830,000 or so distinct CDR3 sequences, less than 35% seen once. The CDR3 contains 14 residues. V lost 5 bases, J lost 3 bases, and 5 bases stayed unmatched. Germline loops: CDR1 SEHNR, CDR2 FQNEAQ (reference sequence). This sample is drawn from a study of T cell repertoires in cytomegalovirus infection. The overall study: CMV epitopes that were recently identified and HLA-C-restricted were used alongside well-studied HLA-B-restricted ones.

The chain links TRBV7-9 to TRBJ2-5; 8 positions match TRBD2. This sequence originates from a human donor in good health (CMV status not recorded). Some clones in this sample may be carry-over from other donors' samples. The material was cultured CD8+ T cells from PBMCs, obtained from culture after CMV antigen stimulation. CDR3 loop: CASSPGGSKETQYF. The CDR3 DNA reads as TGTGCCAGCAGCCCGGGGGGGTCGAAAGAGACCCAGTACTTC.